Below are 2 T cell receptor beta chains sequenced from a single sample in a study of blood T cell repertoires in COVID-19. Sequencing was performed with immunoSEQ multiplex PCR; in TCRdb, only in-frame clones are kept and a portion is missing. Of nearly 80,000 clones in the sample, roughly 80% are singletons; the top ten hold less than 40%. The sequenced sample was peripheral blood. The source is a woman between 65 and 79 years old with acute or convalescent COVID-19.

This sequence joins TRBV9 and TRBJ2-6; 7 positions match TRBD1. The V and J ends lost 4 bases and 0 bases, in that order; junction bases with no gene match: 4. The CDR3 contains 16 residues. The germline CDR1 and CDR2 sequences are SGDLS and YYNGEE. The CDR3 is CASSPRQGSGANVLTF. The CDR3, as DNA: TGTGCCAGCAGCCCCCGACAGGGCTCTGGGGCCAACGTCCTGACTTTC.

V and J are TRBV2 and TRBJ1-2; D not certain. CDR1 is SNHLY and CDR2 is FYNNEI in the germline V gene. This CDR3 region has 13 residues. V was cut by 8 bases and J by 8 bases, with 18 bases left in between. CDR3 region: CASHVEGVYGYTF. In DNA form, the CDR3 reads TGTGCCAGCCATGTAGAGGGAGTTTACGGCTACACCTTC.